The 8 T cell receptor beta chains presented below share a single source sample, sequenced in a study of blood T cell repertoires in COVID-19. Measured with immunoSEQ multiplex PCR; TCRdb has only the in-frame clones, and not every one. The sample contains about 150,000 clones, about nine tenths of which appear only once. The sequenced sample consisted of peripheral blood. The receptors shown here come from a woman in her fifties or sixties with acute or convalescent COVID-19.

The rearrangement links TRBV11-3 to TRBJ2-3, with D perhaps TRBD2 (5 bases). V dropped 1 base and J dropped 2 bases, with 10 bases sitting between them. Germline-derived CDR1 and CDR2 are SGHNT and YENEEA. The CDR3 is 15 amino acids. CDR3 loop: CASSLGGGTTDTQYF. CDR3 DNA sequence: TGTGCCAGCAGCTTAGGCGGAGGAACCACAGATACGCAGTATTTT.

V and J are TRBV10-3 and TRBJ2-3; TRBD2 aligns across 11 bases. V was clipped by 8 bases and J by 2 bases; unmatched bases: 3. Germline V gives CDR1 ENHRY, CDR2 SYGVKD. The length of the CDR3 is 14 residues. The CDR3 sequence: CAISSGGLTDTQYF. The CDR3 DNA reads TGTGCCATCTCTAGCGGGGGGCTCACAGATACGCAGTATTTT.

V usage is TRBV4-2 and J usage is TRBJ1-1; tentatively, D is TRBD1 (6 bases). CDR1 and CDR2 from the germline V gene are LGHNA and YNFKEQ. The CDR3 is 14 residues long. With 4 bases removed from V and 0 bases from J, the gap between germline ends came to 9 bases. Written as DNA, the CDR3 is TGTGCCAGCAGCCGTGGACAGATGAACACTGAAGCTTTCTTT. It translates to CASSRGQMNTEAFF.

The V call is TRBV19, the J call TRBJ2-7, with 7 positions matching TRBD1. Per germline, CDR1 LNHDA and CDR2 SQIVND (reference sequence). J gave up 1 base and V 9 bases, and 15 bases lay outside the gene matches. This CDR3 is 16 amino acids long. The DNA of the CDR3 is TGTGCCAGCTCAACCACTACATCGACAGGGTCCTACGAGCAGTACTTC. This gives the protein CASSTTTSTGSYEQYF.

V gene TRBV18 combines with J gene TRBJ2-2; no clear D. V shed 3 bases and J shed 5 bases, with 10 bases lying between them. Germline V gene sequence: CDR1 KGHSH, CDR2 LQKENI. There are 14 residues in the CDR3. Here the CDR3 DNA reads TGTGCCAGCTCACCCGAGGCTACAACCGGGGAGCTGTTTTTT. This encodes CASSPEATTGELFF.

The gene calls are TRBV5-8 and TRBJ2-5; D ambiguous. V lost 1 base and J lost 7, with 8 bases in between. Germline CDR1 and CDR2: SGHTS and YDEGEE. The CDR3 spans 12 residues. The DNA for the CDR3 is TGTGCCAGCAGCTTGAGCGCTCCGACCCAGTACTTC. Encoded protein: CASSLSAPTQYF.

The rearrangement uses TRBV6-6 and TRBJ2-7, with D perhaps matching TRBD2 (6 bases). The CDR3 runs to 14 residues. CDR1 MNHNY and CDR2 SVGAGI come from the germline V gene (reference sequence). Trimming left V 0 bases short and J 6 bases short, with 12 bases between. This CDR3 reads CASSYSKLASEQYF. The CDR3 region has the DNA TGTGCCAGCAGTTACTCGAAACTAGCAAGCGAGCAGTACTTC.

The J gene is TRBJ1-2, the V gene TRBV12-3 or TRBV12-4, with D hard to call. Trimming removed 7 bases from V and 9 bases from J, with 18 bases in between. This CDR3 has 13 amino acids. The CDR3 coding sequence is TGTGCCAGCATCCAACCGGGAGGGTCGCGCTACACCTTC. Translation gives CASIQPGGSRYTF.